Listed below are T cell receptor beta chains from one sample, sequenced in a study of regulatory T cells in long-lasting Graves disease. TCRdb ran MiXCR on the multiplex PCR reads and lists one entry per CDR3 protein. This table holds roughly 320,000 distinct CDR3 sequences, over 15% found once. The sample was also reused in another study, on T cells in Graves' hyperthyroidism and ophthalmopathy.

Sequencing was performed on peripheral blood mononuclear cells (PBMCs), taken at new diagnosis, from a patient treated with antithyroid drugs. The receptors here all came from a man aged 35 to 55 with Graves disease. CDR3s include the opening cysteine and the closing phenylalanine or tryptophan. The D gene is left open where the match is weak. Clone size is shown for a subset of rows, as once, few, many or a class of expanded clone.

v_call	j_call	clone_size	d_call	cdr3_nt	cdr3_aa
TRBV7-9	TRBJ2-7	-	-	TGTGCCAGCAGCTCGCAGGAGTTCCAGTACTTC	CASSSQEFQYF
TRBV27	TRBJ1-5	many	-	TGTGCCAGCAGTTTATCCCTTTGGGGAAGCCAGCCCCAGCATTTT	CASSLSLWGSQPQHF
TRBV6-5	TRBJ2-5	few	-	TGTGCCAGCAGTTACGGCGTTCTGGAGACCCAGTACTTC	CASSYGVLETQYF
TRBV5-1	TRBJ2-2	-	-	TGCGCCAGCAGCGGACAGCCCCTGGGGGATTCCACCGGGGAGCTGTTTTTT	CASSGQPLGDSTGELFF
TRBV7-2	TRBJ2-3	-	TRBD2	TGTGCCAGCAGCCCCCCGACTAGCGGAGCTGGGGATACGCAGTATTTT	CASSPPTSGAGDTQYF
TRBV7-8	TRBJ2-1	-	-	TGTGCCAGCAGCTTGGTGGGGGGGGCCGTTTCGGTAAATGAGCAGTTCTTC	CASSLVGGAVSVNEQFF
TRBV20-1	TRBJ1-4	-	-	TGCAGTGCTAGAGATCCAAGGGGGGAAAAACTGTTTTTT	CSARDPRGEKLFF
TRBV7-9	TRBJ2-5	many	TRBD1	TGTGCCAGCAGCTACAGGGGGTCGGAGACCCAGTACTTC	CASSYRGSETQYF
TRBV24-1	TRBJ2-5	many	-	TGTGCCACCAGAATTAGAGAGACCCAGTACTTC	CATRIRETQYF
TRBV5-1	TRBJ2-1	few	TRBD1	TGCGCCAGCAGCTGGGAGGGACAGGGGGGGGGTGAGCAGTTCTTC	CASSWEGQGGGEQFF
TRBV20-1	TRBJ1-2	few	TRBD1	TGCAGTAAAACCAGGGGGAACTATGGCTACACCTTC	CSKTRGNYGYTF
TRBV12-3/TRBV12-4	TRBJ2-5	many	TRBD1	TGTGCCAGCAGTTTAGCCGGACAGGGGGCAATAAGGACCCAGTACTTC	CASSLAGQGAIRTQYF
TRBV5-1	TRBJ2-5	-	TRBD2	TGCGCCAGCAGCTTTGTAAGCGGGGCTCAAGAGACCCAGTACTTC	CASSFVSGAQETQYF
TRBV29-1	TRBJ2-1	few	TRBD2	TGCAGCGTTGAAGGTTTAGCGGGGGGGCCCTCCTACAATGAGCAGTTCTTC	CSVEGLAGGPSYNEQFF
TRBV5-1	TRBJ2-1	many	TRBD2	TGCGCCAGCAGCATCTCCGGGACTAGGGGGAACAATGAGCAGTTCTTC	CASSISGTRGNNEQFF
TRBV6-1	TRBJ2-3	-	TRBD2	TGTGCCAGCAGTGAATTGACTAGCGTTGGTGGGAATACGCAGTATTTT	CASSELTSVGGNTQYF
TRBV30	TRBJ2-1	many	TRBD2	TGTGCCTGGAGCGAGCGGGGGACCCTCGGCAATGAGCAGTTCTTC	CAWSERGTLGNEQFF
TRBV7-2	TRBJ2-7	many	TRBD1	TGTGCCAGCAGCCAGGGACAGGGGGCGTCACGCGAGCAGTACTTC	CASSQGQGASREQYF
TRBV20-1	TRBJ1-4	many	-	TGCAGTGCTCTACCAGGGAACACTAATGAAAAACTGTTTTTT	CSALPGNTNEKLFF
TRBV4-2	TRBJ2-7	-	-	TGTGCCAGCAGCCAAGATGAAGGAGAGGGGTACGAGCAGTACTTC	CASSQDEGEGYEQYF
TRBV11-3	TRBJ2-5	-	-	TGTGCCAGCAGCTTGGGTCCCGTAGAGACCCAGTACTTC	CASSLGPVETQYF
TRBV2	TRBJ1-5	many	-	TGTGCCAGCGGGGACACCTATCAGCCCCAGCATTTT	CASGDTYQPQHF
TRBV27	TRBJ2-7	many	-	TGTGCCAGCAGTTTGAAGCGCGTAAACTACGAGCAGTACTTC	CASSLKRVNYEQYF
TRBV5-1	TRBJ2-5	many	-	TGCGCCAGCAGCCCGGAGGAGGAGACCCAGTACTTC	CASSPEEETQYF
TRBV7-9	TRBJ2-1	many	-	TGTGCCAGCAGCTTTGACCCTCCTTCCTACAATGAGCAGTTCTTC	CASSFDPPSYNEQFF
TRBV10-3	TRBJ1-2	many	TRBD1	TGTGCCATCAGTCCGACTCAGGGGGTTAACTATGGCTACACCTTC	CAISPTQGVNYGYTF
TRBV6-1	TRBJ1-6	few	-	TGTGCCACCAGCCGGGCGATCGAGTCACCCCTCCACTTT	CATSRAIESPLHF
TRBV5-1	TRBJ1-4	many	-	TGCGCCAGCAGCCAAGGGACAACGAATGAAAAACTGTTTTTT	CASSQGTTNEKLFF
TRBV6-2/TRBV6-3	TRBJ1-5	-	-	TGTGCCAGCAGTTACCCAGCTAGCAATCAGCCCCAGCATTTT	CASSYPASNQPQHF
TRBV5-1	TRBJ1-2	-	TRBD1	TGCGCCAGCAGCGGCCGGGACAGGGGTCTCTATGGCTACACCTTC	CASSGRDRGLYGYTF
TRBV2	TRBJ2-7	many	-	TGTGCCAGCAATGACCCAGGGCTCTCCTACGAGCAGTACTTC	CASNDPGLSYEQYF
TRBV12-3/TRBV12-4	TRBJ2-2	-	TRBD2	TGTGCCAGCAGTTTCAAGTCCTTGGGACTAGCGGGGGGGACCGGGGAGCTGTTTTTT	CASSFKSLGLAGGTGELFF
TRBV18	TRBJ2-7	many	TRBD1	TGTGCCAGCTCAACCCGGGACAGCTACGAGCAGTACTTC	CASSTRDSYEQYF
TRBV3-1	TRBJ1-1	many	TRBD1	TGTGCCAGCAGCTTTGGACAGGGTGAGACTGAAGCTTTCTTT	CASSFGQGETEAFF
TRBV9	TRBJ2-5	-	TRBD1	TGTGCCAGCAGCGTAGTTACAGGGGGCGCGGAGACCCAGTACTTC	CASSVVTGGAETQYF
TRBV2	TRBJ2-7	many	TRBD2	TGTGCCAGCAGTGCCACTAGCGGGGGCTCCTACGAGCAGTACTTC	CASSATSGGSYEQYF
TRBV12-3/TRBV12-4	TRBJ1-1	few	-	TGTGCCAGCAGTTTGAGACGGGACGGGGGGACTGAAGCTTTCTTT	CASSLRRDGGTEAFF
TRBV20-1	TRBJ1-2	many	-	TGCAGTGCTCTGACAGGCTCCTATGGCTACACCTTC	CSALTGSYGYTF
TRBV27	TRBJ2-2	-	-	TGTGCCAGCAGTGGTAGGACAACCAACACCGGGGAGCTGTTTTTT	CASSGRTTNTGELFF
TRBV7-2	TRBJ2-5	few	TRBD1	TGTGCCAGCAGCTTCAGGGGGAACCAAGAGACCCAGTACTTC	CASSFRGNQETQYF
TRBV28	TRBJ1-5	many	TRBD1	TGTGCCAGCAGACCGACAGGGGGAAATCTGCCCCAGCATTTT	CASRPTGGNLPQHF
TRBV11-2	TRBJ2-2	few	-	TGTGCCAGCAGCTTTCGCGTACAGGCCACGACGAACACCGGGGAGCTGTTTTTT	CASSFRVQATTNTGELFF
TRBV19	TRBJ1-5	many	-	TGTGCCAGTAGTATATGGTCCCAGGGAGCTCAGCCCCAGCATTTT	CASSIWSQGAQPQHF
TRBV6-2/TRBV6-3	TRBJ2-3	-	TRBD2	TGTGCCAGCAGATCCCCGGGACTAGGCACAGATACGCAGTATTTT	CASRSPGLGTDTQYF
TRBV6-1	TRBJ2-1	many	TRBD2	TGTGCCAGCAGTGAATCGGGGCTAGCGGGGGATAGGTCCTACAATGAGCAGTTCTTC	CASSESGLAGDRSYNEQFF
TRBV29-1	TRBJ2-3	-	-	TGCAGCGTGGGGGCCCTTCCCCAGATGGATACGCAGTATTTT	CSVGALPQMDTQYF
TRBV30	TRBJ1-5	few	-	TGTGCCTTGGGACTTCCTGAGCCCCAGCATTTT	CALGLPEPQHF
TRBV9	TRBJ2-7	few	TRBD2	TGTGCCAGCAGCCCCCGGGGGGAGACCTACGAGCAGTACTTC	CASSPRGETYEQYF
TRBV9	TRBJ1-6	-	-	TGTGCCAGCAGCGCGTACGGGAGCTCCTATAATTCACCCCTCCACTTT	CASSAYGSSYNSPLHF